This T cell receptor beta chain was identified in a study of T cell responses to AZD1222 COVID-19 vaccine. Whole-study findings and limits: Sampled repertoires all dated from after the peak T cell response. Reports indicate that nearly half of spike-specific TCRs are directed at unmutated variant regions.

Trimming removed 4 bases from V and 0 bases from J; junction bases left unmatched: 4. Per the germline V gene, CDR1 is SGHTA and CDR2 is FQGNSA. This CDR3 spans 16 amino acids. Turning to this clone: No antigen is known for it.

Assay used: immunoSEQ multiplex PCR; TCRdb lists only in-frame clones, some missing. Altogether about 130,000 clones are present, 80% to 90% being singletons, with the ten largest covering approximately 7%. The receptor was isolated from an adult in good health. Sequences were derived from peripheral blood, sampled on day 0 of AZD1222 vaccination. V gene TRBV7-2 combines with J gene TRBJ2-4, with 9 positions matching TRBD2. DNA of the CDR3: TGTGCCAGCAGCTCCCTAGCGGGGCTAGCCAAAAACATTCAGTACTTC. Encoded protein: CASSSLAGLAKNIQYF.